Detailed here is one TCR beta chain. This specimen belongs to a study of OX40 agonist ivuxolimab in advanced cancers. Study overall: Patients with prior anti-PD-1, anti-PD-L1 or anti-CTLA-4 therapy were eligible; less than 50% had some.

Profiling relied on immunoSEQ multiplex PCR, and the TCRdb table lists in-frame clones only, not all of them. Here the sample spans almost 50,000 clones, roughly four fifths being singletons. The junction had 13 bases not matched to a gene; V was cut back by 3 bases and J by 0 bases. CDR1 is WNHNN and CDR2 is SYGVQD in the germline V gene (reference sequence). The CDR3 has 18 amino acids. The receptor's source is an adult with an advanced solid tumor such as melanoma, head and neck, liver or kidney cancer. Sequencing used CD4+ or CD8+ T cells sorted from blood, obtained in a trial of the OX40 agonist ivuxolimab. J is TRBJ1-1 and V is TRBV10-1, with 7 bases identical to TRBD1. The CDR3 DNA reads TGCGCCAGCAGTGATGAGTACAGGGGCCCCCTCATGAACACTGAAGCTTTCTTT. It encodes CASSDEYRGPLMNTEAFF.